A single count supports the clone carrying this T cell receptor (beta chain). CDR3 size: 13 residues. Looked up from germline, CDR1 is MNHEY and CDR2 is SVGAGI. Trimming removed 6 bases at V and 5 bases at J, with 11 bases between. This sample was included in a study of long-term antiretroviral therapy in people with HIV. The authors ran the immunoSEQ assay, v3.0, at survey level. Method: immunoSEQ multiplex PCR; TCRdb's copy keeps in-frame clones and lacks some. This table has about 22,000 clones, less than 85% appearing once. The chain has TRBV6-5 and TRBJ1-5, with D unclear. The source material was unsorted PBMCs, sampled 0.5 years before starting antiretroviral therapy. This receptor was taken from a man between 35 and 55 years old with HIV. The CDR3 loop reads CASSFNGYQPQHF. CDR3 nucleotide sequence: TGTGCCAGCAGCTTCAATGGCTATCAGCCCCAGCATTTT.